The 5 T cell receptor beta chains below all came from one sample that was sequenced in a study of monozygotic twins with cystic fibrosis. Data came from immunoSEQ multiplex PCR; TCRdb stores just in-frame clones and leaves some out. There are around 36,000 clones in the sample; approximately 65% occur only once, and less than 0.8% lies in the top ten. Sequenced: blood. The receptors stem from a girl aged 10 to 17 with cystic fibrosis.

This rearrangement joins TRBV18 to TRBJ2-1; 7 bases fit TRBD2. The CDR3 extends over 14 amino acids. V gave up 3 bases and J gave up 10 bases; unmatched junction bases: 9. Germline CDR1 is KGHSH and CDR2 is LQKENI. Here the CDR3 reads CASSPGLGSGEQFF. The CDR3 DNA sequence: TGTGCCAGCTCACCCGGACTAGGGTCTGGGGAGCAGTTCTTC. Filled out from reference TRBV18 and TRBJ2-1, the complete variable domain reads NAGVMQNPRHLVRRRGQEARLRCSPMKGHSHVYWYRQLPEEGLKFMVYLQKENIIDESGMPKERFSAEFPKEGPSILRIQQVVRGDSAAYFCASSPGLGSGEQFFGPGTRLTVL.

This clone was seen once. CDR3 residues: CASSLQEGRLGGYTF. The CDR3 coding sequence is TGTGCCAGCAGCCTCCAGGAAGGGAGGTTGGGTGGCTACACCTTC. The genes are TRBV2 and TRBJ1-2; no reliable D call. The V gene lost 6 bases and the J gene lost 7 bases, with 21 bases spanning the gap. The CDR3 totals 15 residues. The germline CDR1 and CDR2 sequences are SNHLY and FYNNEI.

The CDR3 bases are TGTGCCAGCAGTGGGAATGGGGGAAGGGGTGCCAAAAACATTCAGTACTTC. The encoded protein is CASSGNGGRGAKNIQYF. The V and J genes are TRBV25-1 and TRBJ2-4; D tentatively reads TRBD1 or TRBD2 (5 bases each). CDR1 and CDR2 from the germline V gene are MGHDK and SYGVNS. The CDR3 has 17 amino acids. Trimming stripped 4 bases from V and 1 base from J, with 17 bases between.

This clone is a singleton in its sample. This chain joins TRBV7-2 and TRBJ1-2; no clear D gene. Germline V CDR1 and CDR2: SGHTA, FQGNSA. The CDR3 has 14 amino acids. The V gene lost 5 bases and the J gene lost 2 bases, with 12 bases spanning the gap. CDR3 DNA sequence: TGTGCCAGCAGCCTAACGAGACAAAACTATGGCTACACCTTC. Translation gives CASSLTRQNYGYTF.

This clone was detected only a few times. The chain is built from TRBV7-2 and TRBJ2-2; perhaps TRBD1 as D (6 bases). The CDR3 loop spans 14 amino acids. The V end was cut by 5 bases, the J end by 5 bases, with 12 bases between. Germline values: CDR1 SGHTA, CDR2 FQGNSA. CDR3 nucleotide sequence: TGTGCCAGCAGCCTGGGGGCCCGAACCGGGGAGCTGTTTTTT. Protein product: CASSLGARTGELFF.